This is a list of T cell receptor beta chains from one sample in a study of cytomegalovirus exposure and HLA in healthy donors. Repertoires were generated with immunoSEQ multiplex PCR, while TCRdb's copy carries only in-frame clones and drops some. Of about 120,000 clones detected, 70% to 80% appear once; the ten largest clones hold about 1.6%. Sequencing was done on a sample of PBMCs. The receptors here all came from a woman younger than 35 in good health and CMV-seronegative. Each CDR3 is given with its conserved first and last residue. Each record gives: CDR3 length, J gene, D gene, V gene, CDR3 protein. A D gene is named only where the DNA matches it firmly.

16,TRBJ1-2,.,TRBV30,CAWRQRGGKANYGYTF
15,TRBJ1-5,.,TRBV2,CASNGAGRLDQPQHF
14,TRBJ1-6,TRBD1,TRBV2,CASSLGQDNSPLHF
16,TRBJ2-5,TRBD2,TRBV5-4,CASSPGLGGTQETQYF
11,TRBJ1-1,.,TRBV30,CAWAGPLGAFF
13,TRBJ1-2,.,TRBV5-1,CASSPRDPYGYTF
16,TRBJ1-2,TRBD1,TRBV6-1,CASSEGPGQGTYGYTF
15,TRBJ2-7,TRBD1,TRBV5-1,CASSPNTGTGGQQYF
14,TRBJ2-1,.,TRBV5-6,CASSLGTGTIEQFF
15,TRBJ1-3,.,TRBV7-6,CASSPDGVSGNTIYF
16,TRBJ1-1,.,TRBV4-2,CASSQGPGLLITEAFF
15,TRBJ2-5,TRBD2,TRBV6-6,CASSTPPGLGETQYF
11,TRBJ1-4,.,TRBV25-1,CASSLWEKLFF
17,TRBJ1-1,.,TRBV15,CATSRDLRSFMNTEAFF
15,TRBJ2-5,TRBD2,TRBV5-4,CASSLTSGAQETQYF
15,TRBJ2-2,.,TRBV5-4,CASSLRRETGGELFF
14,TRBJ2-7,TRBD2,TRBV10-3,CAINTSGGPREQYF
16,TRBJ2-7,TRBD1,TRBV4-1,CASSQPGQGKDYEQYF
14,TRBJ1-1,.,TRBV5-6,CASSSLGGRREAFF
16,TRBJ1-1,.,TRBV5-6,CASSLVGRAYNTEAFF
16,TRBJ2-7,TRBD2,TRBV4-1,CASSRLAGVGSYEQYF
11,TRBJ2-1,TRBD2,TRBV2,CASQGRGGRFF
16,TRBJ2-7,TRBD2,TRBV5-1,CASSLVSSGGAYEQYF
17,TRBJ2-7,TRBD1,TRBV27,CASSSLAGTGGSYEQYF
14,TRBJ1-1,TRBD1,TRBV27,CASSSAGTGPKAFF
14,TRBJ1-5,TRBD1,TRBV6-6,CASSYNTGVQPQHF
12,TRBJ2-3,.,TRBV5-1,CASSFRTDTQYF
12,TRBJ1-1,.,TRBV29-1,CSVVSSGTEAFF
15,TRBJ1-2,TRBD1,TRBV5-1,CASSLGTGGNYGYTF
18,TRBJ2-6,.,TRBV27,CASSLSPGRHSGANVLTF
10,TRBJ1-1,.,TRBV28,CASGYTEAFF
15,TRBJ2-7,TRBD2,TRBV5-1,CASSLAGRESYEQYF
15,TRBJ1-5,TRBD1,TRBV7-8,CASSLGGTGNQPQHF
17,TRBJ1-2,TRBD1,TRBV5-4,CASSFPGQGRKPYGYTF
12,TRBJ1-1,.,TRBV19,CASSPGGGVAFF
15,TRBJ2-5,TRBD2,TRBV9,CASSGGGGLQETQYF
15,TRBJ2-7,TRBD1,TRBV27,CASSLKGQGAYEQYF
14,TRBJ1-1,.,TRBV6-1,CASRRHEQTPEAFF
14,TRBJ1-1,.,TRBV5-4,CASSDSAMNTEAFF
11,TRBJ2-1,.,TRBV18,CASSPNREQFF
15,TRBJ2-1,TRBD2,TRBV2,CASRGLAGDYNEQFF
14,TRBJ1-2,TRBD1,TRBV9,CASSPDRGWSGYTF
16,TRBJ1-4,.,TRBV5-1,CASSLGGVATNEKLFF
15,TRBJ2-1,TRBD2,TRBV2,CASSLSGGALNEQFF
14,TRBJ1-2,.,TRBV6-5,CASSDRTTNYGYTF
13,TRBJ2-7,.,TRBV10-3,CAISELETYEQYF
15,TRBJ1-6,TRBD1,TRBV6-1,CASSEVQGINSPLHF
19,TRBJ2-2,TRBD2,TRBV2,CASSQRTSGGAIRAGELFF
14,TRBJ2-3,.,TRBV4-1,CASSQTPDSVSQYF
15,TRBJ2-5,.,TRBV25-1,CASSEYKADQETQYF
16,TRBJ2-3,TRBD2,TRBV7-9,CASSLGPGLAADTQYF
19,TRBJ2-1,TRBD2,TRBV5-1,CASSLGTSGGHSNFGEQFF
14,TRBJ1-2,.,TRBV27,CASTSLGGNYGYTF
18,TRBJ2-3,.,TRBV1,CTSRAGGSFPTSTDTQYF
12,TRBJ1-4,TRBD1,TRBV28,CASGQGREKLFF
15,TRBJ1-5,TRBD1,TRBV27,CASNPRGDRDQPQHF
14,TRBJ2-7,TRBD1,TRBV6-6,CASSTGTGGGEQYF